The 6 T cell receptor beta chains given below trace back to one sample, sequenced in a study of T-cell memory formation after mild COVID-19. Each CDR3 protein gets one entry after TCRdb re-called the 5' RACE reads with MiXCR. Of approximately 350,000 distinct CDR3 sequences listed, approximately 12% are singletons. The sequenced sample consisted of PBMCs or a T cell subset sorted from them (not recorded which). These receptors all stem from a man aged 18-30 years who had mild COVID-19 (a few samples of this study predate the infection). Cell type and time point are not known.

This clonotype was detected a few times. The chain recombines TRBV20-1 with TRBJ1-2, with TRBD1 as a possible D gene (6 bases). The ends were cut back, 3 bases at V and 4 bases at J, with 12 bases in the middle. CDR3 length equals 13 residues. Looked up from germline, CDR1 is DFQATT and CDR2 is SNEGSKA (reference sequence). CDR3 sequence (DNA): TGCAGTGCTAGGCCGGGACACGGCTATGGCTACACCTTC. Translation: CSARPGHGYGYTF.

The V gene is TRBV18, the J gene TRBJ2-3, with 10 positions matching TRBD2. The junction had 0 bases not matched to a gene; V was cut back by 0 bases and J by 6 bases. The CDR3 spans 14 residues. Germline CDR1 and CDR2: KGHSH and LQKENI. The CDR3 nucleotides are TGTGCCAGCTCACCACCGACTAGCGGGGATACGCAGTATTTT. Its protein is CASSPPTSGDTQYF.

The chain couples TRBV15 to TRBJ1-5, with a possible D match to TRBD1 (5 bases). V lost 7 bases to trimming and J lost 13 bases, with 26 bases between them. The CDR3 loop spans 15 amino acids. Looked up from germline, CDR1 is LNHNV and CDR2 is YYDKDF (reference sequence). The CDR3 loop reads CATNKREGSGAPQHF. Written as DNA, the CDR3 is TGTGCCACCAATAAGCGGGAAGGGAGTGGGGCGCCACAGCATTTT.

Details on this clonotype: This may be a read error, as it is one base from a much larger clone. The gene calls are TRBV4-1 and TRBJ2-1; D remains unclear. CDR3 length: 15 residues. V lost 0 bases, J lost 4 bases, and 10 bases lay in between. CDR1 is MGHRA and CDR2 is YSYEKL in the germline V gene. CDR3 DNA sequence: TGCGCCAGCAGCCAAGAATCTACAGATTACAATGAGCAGTTCTTC. The encoded protein is CASSQESTDYNEQFF.

This clonotype occurred many times. V and J are TRBV3-1 and TRBJ2-1; D is possibly TRBD2 (5 bases). This CDR3 comprises 13 residues. Looked up from germline, CDR1 is LGHDT and CDR2 is YNNKEL (reference sequence). Trimming pared 4 bases from V and 2 bases from J, leaving 6 bases between. CDR3 nucleotides: TGTGCCAGCAGCCCGAGGGCCTACAATGAGCAGTTCTTC. This translates into CASSPRAYNEQFF.

The CDR3 DNA is TGTGCCAGCAGTCCTGGACAGGGTGCTCTCTACGAGCAGTACTTC. Translating it yields CASSPGQGALYEQYF. V usage is TRBV12-3 or TRBV12-4 and J usage is TRBJ2-7; 8 bases line up with TRBD1. The CDR3 sequence is 15 residues long. J was trimmed by 3 bases and V by 5 bases; bases with no gene match: 9.